This entry is about one T cell receptor (beta chain). In the original analysis: By means of reference gene primer amplification, nucleated cell counts were estimated. The protocol was immunoSEQ multiplex PCR, while the TCRdb copy is restricted to in-frame clones and leaves out a portion. V and J calls and clone size are those listed in that table; D and trimming were worked out from the DNA. This sample yields tens of thousands of clones, of which just over 85% are seen a single time; about 5% belongs to the top ten. Germline CDR1 LNHDA, CDR2 SQIVND (reference sequence). V was clipped by 11 bases and J by 4 bases; unmatched bases: 18. The CDR3 runs to 17 residues. This specimen belongs to a study of blood T cell repertoires in COVID-19. At the level of the study: Acute and convalescent COVID-19 samples came from the United States, Italy and Spain. The cDNA or gDNA used as material had been derived from T cells, B-cell-depleted T cells, or PBMCs.

The V and J genes are TRBV19 and TRBJ2-2, with 8 bases fitting TRBD1. The sequencing sample was made of peripheral blood. The clonotype was recovered from a woman in her seventies with active COVID-19. The CDR3 reads CAGSSSLLTGGTGELFF. The CDR3 nucleotides read TGTGCCGGAAGCTCATCTCTTCTTACAGGGGGCACCGGGGAGCTGTTTTTT.